Shown below are 6 T cell receptor beta chains from a single sample sequenced in a study of radiation and T cells in renal cell carcinoma. TCRdb's copy holds only in-frame clones and misses some; the assay was immunoSEQ multiplex PCR. The sample comprises about 150,000 clones, 88% of which are singletons, and around 4% rests with the top ten. The time point: baseline pretreatment blood. The treatment was: 15 Gy SBRT to primary tumor, nephrectomy 4 weeks later. The material sequenced was blood, taken from a patient whose treatment included radiotherapy and nephrectomy. Receptors originate from a woman in her 70s with renal cell carcinoma.

V and J are TRBV4-2 and TRBJ2-1; 11 bases are a match to TRBD2. V was pared by 4 bases and J by 7 bases, with 9 bases of the junction left unmatched. Germline lookup yields CDR1 LGHNA and CDR2 YNFKEQ. The length of the CDR3 is 16 residues. CDR3 in DNA: TGTGCCAGCAGCCCAATTAGCGGGGGGGCCCAAAATGAGCAGTTCTTC. Translating it yields CASSPISGGAQNEQFF.

This rearrangement joins TRBV6-1 to TRBJ2-3; TRBD1 might be the D (5 bases). Germline assignment: CDR1 MNHNS and CDR2 SASEGT. The V gene lost 6 bases and the J gene lost 4 bases, with 14 bases spanning the gap. The CDR3 length is 14 residues. CDR3 nucleotide sequence: TGTGCCAGCAGATCAGGGCTTGAAGCAGATACGCAGTATTTT. This sequence encodes CASRSGLEADTQYF.

The rearrangement links TRBV2 to TRBJ2-7, with D possibly TRBD2 on 5 matching bases. Trimming took 7 bases from V and 0 from J, leaving 13 bases between them. Per germline, CDR1 SNHLY and CDR2 FYNNEI. This CDR3 comprises 14 residues. The CDR3 region has the DNA TGTGCCAGCATGACCGAGGGCAGCTCCTACGAGCAGTACTTC. This translates into CASMTEGSSYEQYF.

This chain connects TRBV5-6 to TRBJ2-7; weak D call: TRBD1 (6 bases). V was pared by 0 bases and J by 5 bases, with 15 bases between. This CDR3 comprises 15 residues. Germline CDR1 SGHDT, CDR2 YYEEEE. The CDR3 DNA reads as TGTGCCAGCAGCTTGGTTTTCACAGGGAGAAACGAGCAGTACTTC. Residues: CASSLVFTGRNEQYF.

V usage is TRBV18 and J usage is TRBJ1-2, with D possibly being TRBD1 (5 bases). Germline values: CDR1 KGHSH, CDR2 LQKENI. The CDR3 runs 13 residues. The V end was cut by 6 bases, the J end by 4 bases, with 12 bases between. CDR3 bases: TGTGCCAGCTCGCGACAGTCCGTCTATGGCTACACCTTC. Amino acid sequence: CASSRQSVYGYTF. The full variable domain, its missing parts supplied by reference TRBV18 and TRBJ1-2, is NAGVMQNPRHLVRRRGQEARLRCSPMKGHSHVYWYRQLPEEGLKFMVYLQKENIIDESGMPKERFSAEFPKEGPSILRIQQVVRGDSAAYFCASSRQSVYGYTFGSGTRLTVV.

The chain employs TRBV28 and TRBJ2-7; D is unclear. The CDR3 loop spans 13 amino acids. Germline lookup yields CDR1 MDHEN and CDR2 SYDVKM. Between the trimmed V and J ends, which lost 2 bases and 3 bases, there was a span of 8 bases. The CDR3 spells CASSLGRSYEQYF. In DNA form, the CDR3 reads TGTGCCAGCAGTTTAGGCAGGAGCTACGAGCAGTACTTC.